These 12 T cell receptor beta chains came from one sample sequenced in a study of shared clonotypes between healthy human individuals. Clones were sequenced by immunoSEQ multiplex PCR, and TCRdb holds only the in-frame ones, with some missing. The sample contains 1.6 million or so clones, just under 99% of which appear only once. Sequencing was performed on naive CD4+ T cells sorted from blood. Specified subset: CD45RA+ positively selected. The source is a man in his thirties or forties in good health.

This sequence joins TRBV6-4 and TRBJ2-3; 11 nucleotides align to TRBD2. Germline V gene data show CDR1 as MRHNA and CDR2 as SNTAGT. This CDR3 is 15 amino acids long. J was trimmed by 2 bases and V by 6 bases; bases with no gene match: 4. The CDR3 coding sequence is TGTGCCAGCAGACAACTAGCGGGGGCCACAGATACGCAGTATTTT. This encodes CASRQLAGATDTQYF.

V and J are TRBV10-3 and TRBJ2-2, with 7 bases aligning to TRBD1. The CDR3 contains 16 residues. The V segment lost 6 bases and the J segment 1 base; nucleotides outside the gene matches: 8. Germline loops: CDR1 ENHRY, CDR2 SYGVKD. The CDR3 here is CAISRDRALNTGELFF. The CDR3 DNA reads TGTGCCATCAGCCGGGACAGAGCACTGAACACCGGGGAGCTGTTTTTT.

This chain connects TRBV6-1 to TRBJ1-4; D is perhaps TRBD1 (5 bases). The V gene lost 4 bases and the J gene lost 0 bases, with 12 bases spanning the gap. The length of the CDR3 is 16 residues. Germline V gives CDR1 MNHNS, CDR2 SASEGT. CDR3 sequence (DNA): TGTGCCAGCAGTGCTAGGGACGGTGCAACTAATGAAAAACTGTTTTTT. Its translation is CASSARDGATNEKLFF.

The J gene is TRBJ2-1, the V gene TRBV6-5; TRBD1 is a possible D gene (5 bases). The CDR3 spans 13 residues. V dropped 6 bases and J dropped 8 bases, with 14 bases sitting between them. Germline lookup yields CDR1 MNHEY and CDR2 SVGAGI. In DNA form, the CDR3 reads TGTGCCAGCAGACCCGACAGTTCTGATGAGCAGTTCTTC. Amino acids: CASRPDSSDEQFF.

This rearrangement joins TRBV6-1 to TRBJ2-1; D perhaps matches TRBD1 (5 bases). V lost 6 bases to trimming and J lost 6 bases, with 9 bases between them. CDR1 is MNHNS, CDR2 SASEGT, per germline. The CDR3 length is 12 residues. CDR3 residues: CASRHQGNEQFF. CDR3 DNA sequence: TGTGCCAGCAGACATCAGGGCAATGAGCAGTTCTTC.

The J gene is TRBJ2-7, the V gene TRBV18; 7 nucleotides agree with TRBD1. Germline V gives CDR1 KGHSH, CDR2 LQKENI. After removal of 3 bases from V and 5 bases from J, the junction contained 10 bases not matched to a gene. CDR3 length: 15 amino acids. Here the CDR3 reads CASSPLPGTEHEQYF. The DNA for the CDR3 is TGTGCCAGCTCACCCCTTCCCGGGACAGAGCACGAGCAGTACTTC.

Details on this clone: The same CDR3 is also encoded by other DNA sequences in this sample. This sequence joins TRBV5-5 and TRBJ2-7, with 7 nucleotides matching TRBD1. Germline-derived CDR1 and CDR2 are SGHKS and YYEKEE (reference sequence). V lost 4 bases and J lost 2; bases outside the gene matches: 3. The CDR3 spans 13 residues. DNA of the CDR3: TGTGCCAGCAGCCTGACAGGGACCTACGAGCAGTACTTC. Translation: CASSLTGTYEQYF.

The chain joins TRBV7-2 to TRBJ2-7, with D unclear. Trimming shortened V by 3 bases and J by 0 bases, and 6 bases separated the two germline ends. Germline-derived CDR1 and CDR2 are SGHTA and FQGNSA. This CDR3 is 13 amino acids long. The CDR3 sequence: CASSFLSSYEQYF. DNA for the CDR3: TGTGCCAGCAGCTTCTTGAGCTCCTACGAGCAGTACTTC.

The V and J genes are TRBV20-1 and TRBJ2-3; no clear D gene. The CDR3 covers 10 residues. Trimming took 4 bases from V and 7 from J, leaving 6 bases between them. From germline, CDR1 is DFQATT and CDR2 SNEGSKA (reference sequence). The DNA for the CDR3 is TGCAGTGCTAAAGGGTATACGCAGTATTTT. Protein: CSAKGYTQYF.

This chain connects TRBV12-5 to TRBJ2-2; 7 bases match TRBD2. Germline CDR1 is LGHNT and CDR2 is FRNRAP. CDR3 length: 12 residues. V shed 5 bases, J shed 6 bases, and the junction held 0 bases outside the gene matches. CDR3 residues: CASGRGAGELFF. The CDR3 nucleotides are TGTGCTAGTGGTCGGGGGGCCGGGGAGCTGTTTTTT.

The chain is built from TRBV6-5 and TRBJ1-2, with D unresolved. The CDR3 totals 15 residues. Germline V lookup: CDR1 MNHEY, CDR2 SVGAGI. V was pared by 2 bases and J by 3 bases, with 13 bases between. The CDR3 protein is CASSYRGSAYYGYTF. In DNA form, the CDR3 reads TGTGCCAGCAGTTACCGTGGATCAGCTTACTATGGCTACACCTTC.

The rearrangement links TRBV7-2 to TRBJ2-7; possible D gene TRBD1, 6 bases. CDR1 SGHTA and CDR2 FQGNSA come from the germline V gene. This CDR3 has 18 residues. V was clipped by 2 bases and J by 4 bases, with 24 bases between them. CDR3 loop: CASSLRRQASLAAYEQYF. DNA for the CDR3: TGTGCCAGCAGCTTAAGAAGACAGGCGAGCTTGGCTGCTTACGAGCAGTACTTC.